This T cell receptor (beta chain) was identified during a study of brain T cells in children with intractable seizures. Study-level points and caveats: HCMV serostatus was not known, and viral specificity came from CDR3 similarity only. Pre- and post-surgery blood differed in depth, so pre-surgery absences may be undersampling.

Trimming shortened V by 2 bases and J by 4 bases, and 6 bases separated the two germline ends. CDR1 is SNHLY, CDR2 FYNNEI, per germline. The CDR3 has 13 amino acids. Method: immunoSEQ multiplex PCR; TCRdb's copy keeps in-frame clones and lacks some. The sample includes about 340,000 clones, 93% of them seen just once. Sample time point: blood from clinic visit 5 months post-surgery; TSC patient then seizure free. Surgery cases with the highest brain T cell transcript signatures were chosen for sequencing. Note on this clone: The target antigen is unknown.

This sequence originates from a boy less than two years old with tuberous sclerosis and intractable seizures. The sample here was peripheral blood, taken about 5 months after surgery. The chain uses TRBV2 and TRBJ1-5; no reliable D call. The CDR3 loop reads CASSEWENQPQHF. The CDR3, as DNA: TGTGCCAGCAGTGAATGGGAGAATCAGCCCCAGCATTTT. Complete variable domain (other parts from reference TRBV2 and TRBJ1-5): EPEVTQTPSHQVTQMGQEVILRCVPISNHLYFYWYRQILGQKVEFLVSFYNNEISEKSEIFDDQFSVERPDGSNFTLKIRSTKLEDSAMYFCASSEWENQPQHFGDGTRLSIL.